This T cell receptor (beta chain) originates from a study of cytomegalovirus exposure and HLA in healthy donors. A 120-subject validation cohort, separate from the approximately 610-subject first cohort, supplied the donors. The CDR3 runs 15 residues. Per the germline V gene, CDR1 is LNHDA and CDR2 is SQIVND (reference sequence). Losses at the gene ends were 3 bases for V and 2 bases for J; bases not matched to a gene: 6. About this clone: No antigen is known for it.

Generated by immunoSEQ multiplex PCR, the TCRdb table keeps only in-frame clones and is missing some. This table has roughly 150,000 clones, approximately 86% appearing once. Study-wide results and limits: The study recorded around 160 TCR beta chains that were cytomegalovirus-associated.

Input material: PBMCs. The sequence came from a man aged 25 to 40 in good health and CMV-seropositive. The V call is TRBV19, the J call TRBJ2-7; TRBD1 aligns across 8 bases. The DNA of the CDR3 is TGTGCCAGTAGTATCAGGGACAGGCCTACCTACGAGCAGTACTTC. Its translation: CASSIRDRPTYEQYF.